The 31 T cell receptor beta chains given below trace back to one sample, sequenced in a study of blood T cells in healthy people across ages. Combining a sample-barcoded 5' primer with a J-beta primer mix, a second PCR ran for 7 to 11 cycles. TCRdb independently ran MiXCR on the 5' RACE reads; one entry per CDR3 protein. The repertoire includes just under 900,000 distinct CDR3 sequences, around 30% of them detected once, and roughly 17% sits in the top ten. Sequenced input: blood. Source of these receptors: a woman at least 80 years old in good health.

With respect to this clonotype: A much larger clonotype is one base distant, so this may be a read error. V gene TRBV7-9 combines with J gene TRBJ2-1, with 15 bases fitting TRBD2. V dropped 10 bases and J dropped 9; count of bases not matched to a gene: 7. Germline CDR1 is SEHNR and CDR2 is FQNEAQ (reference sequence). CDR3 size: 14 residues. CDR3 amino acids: CANRGTSGGPEQFF. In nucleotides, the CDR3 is TGTGCCAACAGAGGGACTAGCGGGGGGCCTGAGCAGTTCTTC.

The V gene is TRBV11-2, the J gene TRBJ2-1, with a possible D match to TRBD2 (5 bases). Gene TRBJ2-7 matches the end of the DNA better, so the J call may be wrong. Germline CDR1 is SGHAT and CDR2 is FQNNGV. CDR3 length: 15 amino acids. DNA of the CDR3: TGTGCCAGCAGCCCCTTAGCGAGCTCCTACAATGAGCAGTACTTC. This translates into CASSPLASSYNEQYF.

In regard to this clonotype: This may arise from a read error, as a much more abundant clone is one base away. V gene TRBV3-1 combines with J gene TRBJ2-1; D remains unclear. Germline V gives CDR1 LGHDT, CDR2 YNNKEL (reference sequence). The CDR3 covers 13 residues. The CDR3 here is CTSSQVRVHEQFF. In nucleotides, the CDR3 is TGTACCAGCAGCCAAGTTAGGGTCCATGAGCAGTTCTTC.

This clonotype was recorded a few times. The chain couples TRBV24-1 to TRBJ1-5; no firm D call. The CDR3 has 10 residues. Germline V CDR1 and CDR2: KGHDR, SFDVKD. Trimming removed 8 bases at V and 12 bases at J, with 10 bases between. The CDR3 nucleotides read TGTGCCACCAACGACCCTTTCCAGCATTTT. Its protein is CATNDPFQHF.

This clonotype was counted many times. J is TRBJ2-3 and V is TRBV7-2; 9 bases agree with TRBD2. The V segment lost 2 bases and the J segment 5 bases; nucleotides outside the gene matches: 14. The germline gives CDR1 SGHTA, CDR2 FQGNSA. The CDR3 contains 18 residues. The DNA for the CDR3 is TGTGCCAGCAGCTTAAAAGGGCCCTCTAGCGGGGTCAGAGATACGCAGTATTTT. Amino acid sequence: CASSLKGPSSGVRDTQYF.

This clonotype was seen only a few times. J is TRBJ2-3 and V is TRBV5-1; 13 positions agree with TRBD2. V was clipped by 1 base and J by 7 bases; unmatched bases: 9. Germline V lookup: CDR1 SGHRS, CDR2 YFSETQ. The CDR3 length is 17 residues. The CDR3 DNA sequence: TGCGCCAGCAGCTTGACTAGCGGGGGGGCCATTGGAAATACGCAGTATTTT. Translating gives CASSLTSGGAIGNTQYF.

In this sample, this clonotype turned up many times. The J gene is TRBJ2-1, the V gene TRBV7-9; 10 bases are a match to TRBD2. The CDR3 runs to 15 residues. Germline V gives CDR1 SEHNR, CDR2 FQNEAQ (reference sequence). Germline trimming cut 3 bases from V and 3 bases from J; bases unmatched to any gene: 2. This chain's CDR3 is CASSFLAGDYNEQFF. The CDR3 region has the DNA TGTGCCAGCAGCTTTCTAGCGGGGGACTACAATGAGCAGTTCTTC.

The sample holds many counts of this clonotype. The CDR3 spells CASKLRDRVYEQYF. The CDR3 DNA follows: TGTGCCAGCAAGCTCCGGGACAGGGTCTACGAGCAGTACTTC. The chain joins TRBV28 to TRBJ2-7; 9 bases map to TRBD1. This CDR3 contains 14 residues. V shed 7 bases and J 3 bases; nucleotides not matched to a gene: 7. Germline assignment: CDR1 MDHEN and CDR2 SYDVKM.

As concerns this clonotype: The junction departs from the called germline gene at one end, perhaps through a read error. The CDR3 loop is CAGSSPGGRPQNTEAFF. The CDR3 nucleotides are TGTGCCGGCAGTTCCCCGGGGGGTAGGCCCCAAAACACTGAAGCTTTCTTT. The chain joins TRBV6-5 to TRBJ1-1, with D tentatively TRBD1 (5 bases). From germline, CDR1 is MNHEY and CDR2 SVGAGI. This CDR3 comprises 17 residues.

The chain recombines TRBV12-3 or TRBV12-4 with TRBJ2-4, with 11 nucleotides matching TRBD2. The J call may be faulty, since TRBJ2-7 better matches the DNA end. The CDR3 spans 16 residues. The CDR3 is CASSSPLSGRAYEQYF. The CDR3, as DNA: TGTGCCAGCAGTTCGCCGCTTAGCGGGAGGGCCTACGAGCAGTACTTC.

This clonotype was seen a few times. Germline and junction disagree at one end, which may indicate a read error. The chain's CDR3 is CGARWGGRENIQYF. CDR3 DNA: TGCGGTGCTAGATGGGGGGGGCGGGAGAACATTCAGTACTTC. J is TRBJ2-4 and V is TRBV20-1, with D maybe TRBD2 (7 bases). Germline V gene data show CDR1 as DFQATT and CDR2 as SNEGSKA (reference sequence). The CDR3 has 14 residues.

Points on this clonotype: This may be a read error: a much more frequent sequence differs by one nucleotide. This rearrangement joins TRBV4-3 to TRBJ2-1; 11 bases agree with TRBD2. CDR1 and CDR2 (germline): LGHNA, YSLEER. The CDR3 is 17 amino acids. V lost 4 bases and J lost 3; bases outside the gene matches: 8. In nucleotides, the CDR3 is TGCGCCAGCAGCCGGATTCTAGCGGGGGGACGCTACAATGAGCAGTTCTTC. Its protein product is CASSRILAGGRYNEQFF.

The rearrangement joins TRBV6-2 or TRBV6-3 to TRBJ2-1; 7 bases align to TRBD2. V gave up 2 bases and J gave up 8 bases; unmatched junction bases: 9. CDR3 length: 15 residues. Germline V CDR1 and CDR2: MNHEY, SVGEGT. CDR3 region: CASSYPRFSGYEQFF. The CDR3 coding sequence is TGTGCCAGCAGTTACCCTCGTTTTAGCGGGTATGAGCAGTTCTTC.

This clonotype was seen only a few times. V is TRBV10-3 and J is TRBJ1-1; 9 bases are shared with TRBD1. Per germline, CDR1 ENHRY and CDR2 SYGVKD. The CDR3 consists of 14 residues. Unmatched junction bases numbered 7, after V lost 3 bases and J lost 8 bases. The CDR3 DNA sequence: TGTGCCATCAGTGATGGGACAGGGAAAAGGGAAGCTTTCTTT. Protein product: CAISDGTGKREAFF.

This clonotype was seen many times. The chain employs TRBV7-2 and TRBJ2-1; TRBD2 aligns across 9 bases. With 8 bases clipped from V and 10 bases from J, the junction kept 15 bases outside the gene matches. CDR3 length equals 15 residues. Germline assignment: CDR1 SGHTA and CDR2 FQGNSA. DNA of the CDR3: TGTGCCAGCTCCCCTGCGGGGGGGCCGGCAGGAGAGCAGTTCTTC. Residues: CASSPAGGPAGEQFF.

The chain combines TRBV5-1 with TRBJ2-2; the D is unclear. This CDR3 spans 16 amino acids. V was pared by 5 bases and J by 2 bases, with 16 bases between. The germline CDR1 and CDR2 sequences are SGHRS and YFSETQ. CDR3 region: CASSRIVGSNTGELFF. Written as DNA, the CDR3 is TGCGCCAGCAGTCGGATCGTAGGATCCAACACCGGGGAGCTGTTTTTT.

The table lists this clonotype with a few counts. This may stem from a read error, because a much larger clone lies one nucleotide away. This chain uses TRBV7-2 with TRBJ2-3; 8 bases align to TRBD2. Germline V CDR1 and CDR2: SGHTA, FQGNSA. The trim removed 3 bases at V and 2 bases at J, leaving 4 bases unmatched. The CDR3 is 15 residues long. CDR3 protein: CASSLGTSNTDTQYF. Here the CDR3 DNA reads TGTGCCAGCAGCTTGGGGACTAGTAACACAGATACGCAGTATTTT. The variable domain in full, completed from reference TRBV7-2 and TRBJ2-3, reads GAGVSQSPSNKVTEKGKDVELRCDPISGHTALYWYRQSLGQGLEFLIYFQGNSAPDKSGLPSDRFSAERTGGSVSTLTIQRTQQEDSAVYLCASSLGTSNTDTQYFGPGTRLTVL.

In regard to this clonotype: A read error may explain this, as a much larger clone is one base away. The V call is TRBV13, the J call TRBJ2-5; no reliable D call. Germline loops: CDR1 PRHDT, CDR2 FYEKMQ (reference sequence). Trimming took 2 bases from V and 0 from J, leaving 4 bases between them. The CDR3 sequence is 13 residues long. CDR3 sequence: CASSLYNQETQYF. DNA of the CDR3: TGTGCCAGCAGCTTATACAACCAAGAGACCCAGTACTTC.

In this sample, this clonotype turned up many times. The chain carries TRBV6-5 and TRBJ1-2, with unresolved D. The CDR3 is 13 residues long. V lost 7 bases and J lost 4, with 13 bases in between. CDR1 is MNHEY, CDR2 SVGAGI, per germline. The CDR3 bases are TGTGCCAGCACCCGGGGATTCGGCTATGGCTACACCTTC. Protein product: CASTRGFGYGYTF.

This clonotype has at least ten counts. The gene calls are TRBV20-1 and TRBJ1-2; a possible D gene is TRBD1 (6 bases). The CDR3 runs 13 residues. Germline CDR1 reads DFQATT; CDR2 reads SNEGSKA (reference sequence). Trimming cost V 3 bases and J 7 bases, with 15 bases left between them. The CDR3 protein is CSARAPGTSGYTF. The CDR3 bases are TGCAGTGCTAGGGCCCCCGGGACATCTGGCTACACCTTC.

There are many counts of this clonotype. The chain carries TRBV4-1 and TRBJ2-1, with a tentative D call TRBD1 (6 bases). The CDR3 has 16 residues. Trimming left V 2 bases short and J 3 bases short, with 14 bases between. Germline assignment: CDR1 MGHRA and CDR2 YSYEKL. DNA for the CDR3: TGCGCCAGCAGCCAATCGGTGGGACAAAACTACAATGAGCAGTTCTTC. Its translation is CASSQSVGQNYNEQFF.

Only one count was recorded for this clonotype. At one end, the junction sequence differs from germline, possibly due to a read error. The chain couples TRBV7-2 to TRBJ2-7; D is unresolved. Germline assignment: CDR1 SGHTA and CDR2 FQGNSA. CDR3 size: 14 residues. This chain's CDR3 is CANSSNQASYEQYF. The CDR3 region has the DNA TGTGCCAACAGCTCCAATCAGGCGTCCTACGAGCAGTACTTC.

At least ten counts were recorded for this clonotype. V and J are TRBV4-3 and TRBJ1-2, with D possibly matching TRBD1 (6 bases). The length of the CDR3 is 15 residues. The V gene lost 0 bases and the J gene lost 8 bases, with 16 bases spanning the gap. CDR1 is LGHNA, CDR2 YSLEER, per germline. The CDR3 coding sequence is TGCGCCAGCAGCCAAGACTGGCTTTACAGGGAGGGCTACACCTTC. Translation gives CASSQDWLYREGYTF.

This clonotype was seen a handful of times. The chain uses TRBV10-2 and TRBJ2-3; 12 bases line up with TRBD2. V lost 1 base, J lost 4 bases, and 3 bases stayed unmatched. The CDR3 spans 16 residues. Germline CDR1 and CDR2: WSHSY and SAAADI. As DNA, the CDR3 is TGCGCCAGCAGTGAGTGGCTAGCGGGGGGGCCAGATACGCAGTATTTT. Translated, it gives CASSEWLAGGPDTQYF.

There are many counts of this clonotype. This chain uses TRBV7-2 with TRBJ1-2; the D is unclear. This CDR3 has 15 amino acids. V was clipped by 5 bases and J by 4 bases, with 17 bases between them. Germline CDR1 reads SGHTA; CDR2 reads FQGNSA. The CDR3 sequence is CASSPDPHPGYGYTF. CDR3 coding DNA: TGTGCCAGCAGCCCTGACCCTCACCCAGGCTATGGCTACACCTTC.

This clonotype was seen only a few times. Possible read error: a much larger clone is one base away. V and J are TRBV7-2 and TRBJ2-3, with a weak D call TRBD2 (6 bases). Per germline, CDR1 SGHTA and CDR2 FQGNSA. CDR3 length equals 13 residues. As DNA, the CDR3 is TGTGCCAGCAGCAGTCGGGGGTCAGATACGCGGTATTTT. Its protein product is CASSSRGSDTRYF. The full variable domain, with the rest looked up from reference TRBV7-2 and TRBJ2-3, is GAGVSQSPSNKVTEKGKDVELRCDPISGHTALYWYRQSLGQGLEFLIYFQGNSAPDKSGLPSDRFSAERTGGSVSTLTIQRTQQEDSAVYLCASSSRGSDTRYFGPGTRLTVL.

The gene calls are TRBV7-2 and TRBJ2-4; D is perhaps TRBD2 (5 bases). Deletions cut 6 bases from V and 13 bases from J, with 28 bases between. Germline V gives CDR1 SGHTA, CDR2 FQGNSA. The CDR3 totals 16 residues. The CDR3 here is CASSYSFGLAAEEQYF. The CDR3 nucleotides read TGTGCCAGCAGTTATTCTTTCGGGCTCGCCGCGGAGGAGCAGTACTTC.

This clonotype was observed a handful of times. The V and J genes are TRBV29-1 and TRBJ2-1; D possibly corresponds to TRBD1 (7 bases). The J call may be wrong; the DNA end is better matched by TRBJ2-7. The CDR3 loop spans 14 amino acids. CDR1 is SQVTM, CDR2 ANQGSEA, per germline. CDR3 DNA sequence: TGCAGCGTTGCGGAGGGGGCAGCCTACAATGAGCAGTACTTC. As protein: CSVAEGAAYNEQYF.

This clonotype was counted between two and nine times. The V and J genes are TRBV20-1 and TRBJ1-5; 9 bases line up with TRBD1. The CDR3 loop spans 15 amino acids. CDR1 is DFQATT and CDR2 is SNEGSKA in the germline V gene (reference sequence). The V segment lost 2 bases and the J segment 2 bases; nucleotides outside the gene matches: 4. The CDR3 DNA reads TGCAGTGCTAGATCTAGGACAGGGGGCAATCAGCCCCAGCATTTT. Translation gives CSARSRTGGNQPQHF.

CDR3 protein: CASSPGQWELEQFF. CDR3 DNA sequence: TGTGCCAGCAGCCCTGGGCAGTGGGAGCTTGAGCAGTTCTTC. The chain links TRBV7-6 to TRBJ2-1; maybe TRBD2 (5 bases). The CDR3 sequence is 14 residues long. Trimming cost V 5 bases and J 9 bases, with 17 bases left between them. Germline loops: CDR1 SGHVS, CDR2 FNYEAQ.

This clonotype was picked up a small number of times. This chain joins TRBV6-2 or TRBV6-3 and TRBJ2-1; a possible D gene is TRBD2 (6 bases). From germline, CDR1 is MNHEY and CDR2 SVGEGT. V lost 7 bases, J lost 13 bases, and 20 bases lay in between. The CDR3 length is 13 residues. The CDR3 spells CASKRGGEETQFF. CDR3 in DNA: TGTGCCAGCAAAAGGGGCGGGGAAGAGACCCAGTTCTTC.